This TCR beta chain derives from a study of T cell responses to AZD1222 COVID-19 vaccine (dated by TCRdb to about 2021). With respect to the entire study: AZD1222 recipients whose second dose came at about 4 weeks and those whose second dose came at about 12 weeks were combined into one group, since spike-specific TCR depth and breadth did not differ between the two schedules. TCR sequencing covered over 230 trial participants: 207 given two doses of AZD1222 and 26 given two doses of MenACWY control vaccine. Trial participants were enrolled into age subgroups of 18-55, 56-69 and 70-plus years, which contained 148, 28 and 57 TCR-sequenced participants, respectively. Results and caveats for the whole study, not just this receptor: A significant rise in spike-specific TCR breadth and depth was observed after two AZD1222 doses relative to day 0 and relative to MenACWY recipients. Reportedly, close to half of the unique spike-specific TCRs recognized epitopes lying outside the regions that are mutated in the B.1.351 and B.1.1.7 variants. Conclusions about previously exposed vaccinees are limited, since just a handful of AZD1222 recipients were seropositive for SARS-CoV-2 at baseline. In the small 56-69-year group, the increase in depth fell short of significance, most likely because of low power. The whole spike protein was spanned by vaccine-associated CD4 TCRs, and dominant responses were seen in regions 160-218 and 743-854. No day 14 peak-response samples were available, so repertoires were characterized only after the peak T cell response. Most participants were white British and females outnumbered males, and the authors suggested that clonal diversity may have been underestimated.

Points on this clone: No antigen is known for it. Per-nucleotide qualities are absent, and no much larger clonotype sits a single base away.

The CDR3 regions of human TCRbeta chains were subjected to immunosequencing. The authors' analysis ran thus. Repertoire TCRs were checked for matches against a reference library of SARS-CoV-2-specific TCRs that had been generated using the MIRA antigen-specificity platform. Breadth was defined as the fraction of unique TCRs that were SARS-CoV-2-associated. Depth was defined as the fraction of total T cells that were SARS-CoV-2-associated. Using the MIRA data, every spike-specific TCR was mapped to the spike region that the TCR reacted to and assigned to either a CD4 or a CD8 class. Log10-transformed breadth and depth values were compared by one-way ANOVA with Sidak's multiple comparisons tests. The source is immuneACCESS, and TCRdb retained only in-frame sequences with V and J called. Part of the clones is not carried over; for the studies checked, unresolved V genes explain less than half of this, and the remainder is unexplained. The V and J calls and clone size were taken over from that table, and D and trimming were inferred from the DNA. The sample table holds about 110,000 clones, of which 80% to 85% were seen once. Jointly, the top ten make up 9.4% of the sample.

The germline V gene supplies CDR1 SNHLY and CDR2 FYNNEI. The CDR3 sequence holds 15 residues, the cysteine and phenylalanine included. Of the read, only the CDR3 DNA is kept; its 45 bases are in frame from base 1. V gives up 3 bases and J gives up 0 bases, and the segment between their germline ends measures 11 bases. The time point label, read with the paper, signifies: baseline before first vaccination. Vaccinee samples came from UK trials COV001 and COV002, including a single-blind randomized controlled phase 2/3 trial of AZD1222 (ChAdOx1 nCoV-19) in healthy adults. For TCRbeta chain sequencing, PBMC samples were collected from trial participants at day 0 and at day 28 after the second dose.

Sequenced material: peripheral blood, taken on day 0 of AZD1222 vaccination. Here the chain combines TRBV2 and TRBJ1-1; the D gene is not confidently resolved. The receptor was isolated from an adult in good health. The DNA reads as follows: TGTGCCAGCAGTGATTCTTACGGGATGAACACTGAAGCTTTCTTT. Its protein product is CASSDSYGMNTEAFF.